The 20 T cell receptor beta chains below come from one sample, sequenced in a study of cytomegalovirus exposure and HLA in healthy donors. PCR was performed using 60 Vbeta and 13 Jbeta primers. The method was immunoSEQ multiplex PCR; TCRdb's version includes in-frame clones alone and lacks a portion of them. The profile shows around 200,000 clones, approximately 70% of them singletons. The sample taken for sequencing was PBMCs. Every receptor here comes from a man aged 35-49 years in good health and CMV-seropositive.

The gene calls are TRBV7-9 and TRBJ2-1, with 8 bases lining up with TRBD1. This CDR3 region has 15 residues. Per germline, CDR1 SEHNR and CDR2 FQNEAQ (reference sequence). The V segment lost 3 bases and the J segment 4 bases; nucleotides outside the gene matches: 5. The CDR3 DNA follows: TGTGCCAGCAGCTTTTCGGACAGGGAATACAATGAGCAGTTCTTC. Translation gives CASSFSDREYNEQFF.

The chain is built from TRBV5-1 and TRBJ2-3; 12 bases map to TRBD2. The CDR3 runs to 15 residues. CDR1 is SGHRS and CDR2 is YFSETQ in the germline V gene. The V segment lost 7 bases and the J segment 5 bases; nucleotides outside the gene matches: 8. In DNA, the CDR3 is TGCGCCAGCCGAAGACTAGCGGGGGAGGAAGATACGCAGTATTTT. It yields the protein CASRRLAGEEDTQYF.

V gene TRBV6-1 combines with J gene TRBJ1-5; TRBD1 agrees at 8 bases. The CDR3 consists of 14 residues. CDR1 and CDR2 from the germline V gene are MNHNS and SASEGT. J was trimmed by 1 base and V by 10 bases; bases with no gene match: 6. CDR3 nucleotide sequence: TGTGCCACCCAGGGGGCGGGGAGCAATCAGCCCCAGCATTTT. Translating it yields CATQGAGSNQPQHF.

This chain connects TRBV4-1 to TRBJ1-3, with TRBD1 identical over 8 bases. There are 17 residues in the CDR3. Germline assignment: CDR1 MGHRA and CDR2 YSYEKL. After removal of 1 base from V and 2 bases from J, the junction contained 7 bases not matched to a gene. CDR3 residues: CASSQVPGGDAGNTIYF. In DNA, the CDR3 is TGCGCCAGCAGCCAAGTACCAGGGGGCGACGCTGGAAACACCATATATTTT.

Only a few counts were recorded for this clone. The V call is TRBV11-2, the J call TRBJ1-5; D uncertain. CDR1 and CDR2 (germline): SGHAT, FQNNGV. Trimming left V 4 bases short and J 9 bases short, with 13 bases between. This CDR3 is 13 amino acids long. CDR3: CASSSNPVGPQHF. The CDR3 DNA reads TGTGCCAGCAGCTCTAACCCGGTTGGGCCCCAGCATTTT.

This clone was counted between two and nine times. V gene TRBV4-2 combines with J gene TRBJ1-1; TRBD1 matches at 7 bases. V lost 5 bases, J lost 2 bases, and 5 bases stayed unmatched. This CDR3 is 14 amino acids long. Germline-derived CDR1 and CDR2 are LGHNA and YNFKEQ. The CDR3 DNA follows: TGTGCCAGCAGCTCCTGGACAGGCAACACTGAAGCTTTCTTT. This sequence encodes CASSSWTGNTEAFF.

The chain joins TRBV7-9 to TRBJ2-5; 12 nucleotides agree with TRBD2. The CDR3 sequence is 15 residues long. The V gene's germline CDR1 is SEHNR and CDR2 FQNEAQ (reference sequence). V dropped 5 bases and J dropped 4; count of bases not matched to a gene: 5. The CDR3 protein is CASSAQLAGGETQYF. CDR3 DNA sequence: TGTGCCAGCAGCGCACAACTAGCGGGGGGAGAGACCCAGTACTTC.

This clone has more than one count but fewer than ten. The chain links TRBV19 to TRBJ2-5; 7 positions match TRBD1. The J call is uncertain, as TRBJ2-7 better fits the DNA end. CDR1 is LNHDA and CDR2 is SQIVND in the germline V gene (reference sequence). This CDR3 is 13 amino acids long. The CDR3 DNA reads as TGTGCCAGTAGTTTCGGGACAGCCTACGAGCAGTACTTC. Translation: CASSFGTAYEQYF.

The rearrangement joins TRBV5-4 to TRBJ2-3, with 10 bases that match TRBD2. The CDR3 extends over 16 amino acids. Germline CDR1 and CDR2: SGHNT and YYREEE (reference sequence). The J segment lost 0 bases and the V segment lost 4 bases, leaving 5 bases of the junction unmatched. CDR3 sequence (DNA): TGTGCCAGCAGCCCAACTAGCGGGGTGAGCACAGATACGCAGTATTTT. It translates to CASSPTSGVSTDTQYF.

This sequence joins TRBV6-1 and TRBJ2-1, with 8 bases that match TRBD2. Germline loops: CDR1 MNHNS, CDR2 SASEGT. With 6 bases clipped from V and 9 bases from J, the junction kept 13 bases outside the gene matches. The CDR3 runs 15 residues. CDR3: CASRESGGAPLEQFF. The DNA of the CDR3 is TGTGCCAGCAGGGAGAGCGGGGGTGCCCCGCTTGAGCAGTTCTTC.

The V and J genes are TRBV7-3 and TRBJ1-1, with unresolved D. CDR1 and CDR2 from the germline V gene are SGHTA and FQGTGA. The CDR3 loop spans 14 amino acids. Trimming left V 6 bases short and J 2 bases short, with 13 bases between. The CDR3 is CASRLDLLNTEAFF. In DNA form, the CDR3 reads TGTGCCAGCAGACTTGATCTCTTAAACACTGAAGCTTTCTTT.

The rearrangement joins TRBV7-2 to TRBJ2-7, with 11 bases fitting TRBD2. The CDR3 runs to 15 residues. The V and J ends lost 2 bases and 7 bases, in that order; junction bases with no gene match: 7. Germline lookup yields CDR1 SGHTA and CDR2 FQGNSA. The CDR3 nucleotides are TGTGCCAGCAGCTTACTAGCGGGGGGAAAGGGGGAGCAGTACTTC. Its protein is CASSLLAGGKGEQYF.

A few counts support this clone. The gene calls are TRBV25-1 and TRBJ2-7; 8 bases agree with TRBD1. This CDR3 is built from 13 residues. Germline loops: CDR1 MGHDK, CDR2 SYGVNS. V dropped 3 bases and J dropped 7; count of bases not matched to a gene: 5. The DNA for the CDR3 is TGTGCCAGCAGTGACCGGACAGGGCGGGAGCAGTACTTC. Residues: CASSDRTGREQYF.

With respect to this clone: The identical CDR3 is also encoded by other nucleotide sequences in the sample. The rearrangement uses TRBV19 and TRBJ1-6, with 9 positions matching TRBD1. Germline V gene data show CDR1 as LNHDA and CDR2 as SQIVND (reference sequence). The CDR3 totals 14 residues. V was clipped by 9 bases and J by 7 bases; unmatched bases: 7. CDR3 bases: TGTGCCAGCTCGCCCGGACAGGGGAATTCACCCCTCCACTTT. Its protein product is CASSPGQGNSPLHF.

The rearrangement links TRBV7-2 to TRBJ2-5; D remains ambiguous. The germline V gene has CDR1 SGHTA and CDR2 FQGNSA. The CDR3 has 15 amino acids. Trimming left V 1 base short and J 1 base short, with 10 bases between. The CDR3 nucleotides are TGTGCCAGCAGCTTAGGGTCTACGATCCAAGAGACCCAGTACTTC. Protein sequence: CASSLGSTIQETQYF. The full variable domain, completed using reference TRBV7-2 and TRBJ2-5, is GAGVSQSPSNKVTEKGKDVELRCDPISGHTALYWYRQSLGQGLEFLIYFQGNSAPDKSGLPSDRFSAERTGGSVSTLTIQRTQQEDSAVYLCASSLGSTIQETQYFGPGTRLLVL.

This clone was picked up a small number of times. The V and J genes are TRBV6-1 and TRBJ1-1; no reliable D call. Germline CDR1 is MNHNS and CDR2 is SASEGT. The CDR3 runs to 11 residues. CDR3 amino acids: CAAGQNTEAFF. The CDR3, as DNA: TGTGCGGCAGGTCAGAACACTGAAGCTTTCTTT.

This chain joins TRBV11-2 and TRBJ2-3; D is possibly TRBD2 (5 bases). CDR3 length: 14 residues. V was clipped by 4 bases and J by 0 bases, with 8 bases between them. Per the germline V gene, CDR1 is SGHAT and CDR2 is FQNNGV. CDR3: CASSSGRSTDTQYF. CDR3 nucleotide sequence: TGTGCCAGCAGCTCGGGGAGAAGCACAGATACGCAGTATTTT.

The chain is built from TRBV4-2 and TRBJ1-6; D gene uncertain. There are 17 residues in the CDR3. Germline V gene sequence: CDR1 LGHNA, CDR2 YNFKEQ. V lost 0 bases and J 4 bases, leaving 13 bases between the germline ends. In DNA form, the CDR3 reads TGTGCCAGCAGCCAAGATCCCGCGGAGCTTTATAATTCACCCCTCCACTTT. This encodes CASSQDPAELYNSPLHF.

This clone was counted only a few times. As DNA, the CDR3 is TGTGCCAGTAGTAGAGACATCCAGGGGAATGAAAAACTGTTTTTT. Its translation is CASSRDIQGNEKLFF. V usage is TRBV19 and J usage is TRBJ1-4; weak D call: TRBD1 (6 bases). V lost 4 bases and J lost 5, with 14 bases in between. This CDR3 has 15 amino acids. In germline, CDR1 is LNHDA, CDR2 SQIVND (reference sequence).

This chain uses TRBV11-3 with TRBJ2-5, with a weak D call TRBD1 (6 bases). The germline CDR1 and CDR2 sequences are SGHNT and YENEEA. CDR3 length: 15 residues. Trimming took off 5 bases at V and 4 bases at J, with 17 bases between the two ends. CDR3 nucleotide sequence: TGTGCCAGCAGCCCCGGAACAGGGAAATTAGAGACCCAGTACTTC. This translates into CASSPGTGKLETQYF. Based on the CDR3 plus reference TRBV11-3 and TRBJ2-5, the full variable domain is EAGVVQSPRYKIIEKKQPVAFWCNPISGHNTLYWYLQNLGQGPELLIRYENEEAVDDSQLPKDRFSAERLKGVDSTLKIQPAELGDSAVYLCASSPGTGKLETQYFGPGTRLLVL.